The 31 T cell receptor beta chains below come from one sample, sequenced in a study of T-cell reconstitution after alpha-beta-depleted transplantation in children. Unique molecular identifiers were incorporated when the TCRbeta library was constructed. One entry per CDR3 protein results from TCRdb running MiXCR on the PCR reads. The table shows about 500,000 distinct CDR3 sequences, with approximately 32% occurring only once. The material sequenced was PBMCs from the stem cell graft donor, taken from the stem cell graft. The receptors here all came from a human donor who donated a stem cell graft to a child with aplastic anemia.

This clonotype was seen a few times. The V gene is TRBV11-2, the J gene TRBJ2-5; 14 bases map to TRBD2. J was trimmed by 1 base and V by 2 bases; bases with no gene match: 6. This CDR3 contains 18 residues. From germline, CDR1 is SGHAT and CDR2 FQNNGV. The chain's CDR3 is CASSLRGTSGSRQETQYF. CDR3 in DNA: TGTGCCAGCAGCTTACGAGGGACTAGCGGGAGCCGCCAAGAGACCCAGTACTTC.

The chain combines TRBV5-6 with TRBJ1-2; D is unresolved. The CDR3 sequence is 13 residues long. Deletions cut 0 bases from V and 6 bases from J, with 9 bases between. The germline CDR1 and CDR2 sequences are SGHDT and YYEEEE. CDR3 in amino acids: CASSLGSIDGYTF. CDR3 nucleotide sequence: TGTGCCAGCAGCTTGGGGAGTATAGATGGCTACACCTTC. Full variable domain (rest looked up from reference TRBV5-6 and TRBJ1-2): DAGVTQSPTHLIKTRGQQVTLRCSPKSGHDTVSWYQQALGQGPQFIFQYYEEEERQRGNFPDRFSGHQFPNYSSELNVNALLLGDSALYLCASSLGSIDGYTFGSGTRLTVV.

CDR3 coding DNA: TGTGCCAGCAGTTACGGAGAAGCGGGCAAAAACATTCAGTACTTC. This gives the protein CASSYGEAGKNIQYF. The chain has TRBV6-5 and TRBJ2-4, with D perhaps TRBD2 (6 bases). CDR3 size: 15 residues. V was clipped by 2 bases and J by 3 bases, with 11 bases between them. The germline V gene encodes CDR1 MNHEY and CDR2 SVGAGI.

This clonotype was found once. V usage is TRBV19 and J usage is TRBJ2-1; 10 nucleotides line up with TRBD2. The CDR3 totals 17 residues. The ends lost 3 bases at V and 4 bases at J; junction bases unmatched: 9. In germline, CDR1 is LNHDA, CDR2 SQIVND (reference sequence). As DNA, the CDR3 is TGTGCCAGTAGTATTCCCGGAGCTAGCGGGAGTTACAATGAGCAGTTCTTC. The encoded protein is CASSIPGASGSYNEQFF.

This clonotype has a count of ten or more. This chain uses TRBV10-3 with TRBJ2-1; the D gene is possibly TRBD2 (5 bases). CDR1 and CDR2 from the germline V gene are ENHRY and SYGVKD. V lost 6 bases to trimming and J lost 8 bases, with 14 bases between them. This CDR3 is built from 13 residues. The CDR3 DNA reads TGTGCCATCAGGAGTAGGACGAGGGATGAGCAGTTCTTC. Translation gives CAIRSRTRDEQFF.

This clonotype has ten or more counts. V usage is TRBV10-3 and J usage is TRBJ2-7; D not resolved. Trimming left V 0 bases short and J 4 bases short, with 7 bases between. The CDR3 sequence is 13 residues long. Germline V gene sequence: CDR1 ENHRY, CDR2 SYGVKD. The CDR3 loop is CAISESGEYEQYF. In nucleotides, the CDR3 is TGTGCCATCAGTGAGTCAGGAGAGTACGAGCAGTACTTC.

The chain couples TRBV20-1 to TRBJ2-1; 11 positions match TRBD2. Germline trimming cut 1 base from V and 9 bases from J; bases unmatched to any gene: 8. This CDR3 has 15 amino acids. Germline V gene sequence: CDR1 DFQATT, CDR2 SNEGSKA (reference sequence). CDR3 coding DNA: TGCAGTGCTAGAGGGAGTAGCGGGAGGGCCGCTGAGCAGTTCTTC. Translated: CSARGSSGRAAEQFF.

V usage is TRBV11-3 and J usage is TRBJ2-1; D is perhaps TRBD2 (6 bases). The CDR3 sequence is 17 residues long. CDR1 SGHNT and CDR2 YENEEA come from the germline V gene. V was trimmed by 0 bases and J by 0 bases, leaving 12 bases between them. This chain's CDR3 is CASSLDRRGSSYNEQFF. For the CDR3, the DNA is TGTGCCAGCAGCTTAGATCGTCGGGGGAGCTCCTACAATGAGCAGTTCTTC. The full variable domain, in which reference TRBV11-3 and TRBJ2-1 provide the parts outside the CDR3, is EAGVVQSPRYKIIEKKQPVAFWCNPISGHNTLYWYLQNLGQGPELLIRYENEEAVDDSQLPKDRFSAERLKGVDSTLKIQPAELGDSAVYLCASSLDRRGSSYNEQFFGPGTRLTVL.

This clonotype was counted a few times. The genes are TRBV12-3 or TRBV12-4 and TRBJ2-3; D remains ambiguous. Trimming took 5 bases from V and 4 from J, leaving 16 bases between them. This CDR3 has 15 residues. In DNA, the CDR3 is TGTGCCAGCAGTGCCGACTCTAGGGTTGCAGATACGCAGTATTTT. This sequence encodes CASSADSRVADTQYF.

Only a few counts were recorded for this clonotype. The CDR3: CASSAQDFSTDTQYF. As DNA, the CDR3 is TGTGCCAGCAGCGCTCAGGACTTTAGCACAGATACGCAGTATTTT. The rearrangement uses TRBV9 and TRBJ2-3; D may be TRBD2 (5 bases). Germline loops: CDR1 SGDLS, CDR2 YYNGEE. The V and J ends lost 3 bases and 0 bases respectively, with 11 bases between them. This CDR3 comprises 15 residues.

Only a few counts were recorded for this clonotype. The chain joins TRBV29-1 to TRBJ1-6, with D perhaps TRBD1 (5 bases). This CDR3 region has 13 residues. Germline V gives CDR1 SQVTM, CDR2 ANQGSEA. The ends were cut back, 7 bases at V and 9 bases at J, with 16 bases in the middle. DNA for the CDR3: TGCAGCGCCGCCATCGGGCAGGGTTCACCCCTCCACTTT. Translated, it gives CSAAIGQGSPLHF.

The DNA of the CDR3 is TGTGCCATCAGTGGGACTCCCTCAGGCGAGCAGTACTTC. As protein: CAISGTPSGEQYF. The rearrangement uses TRBV10-3 and TRBJ2-7; the D gene is possibly TRBD2 (5 bases). Germline V lookup: CDR1 ENHRY, CDR2 SYGVKD. Trimming removed 4 bases from V and 6 bases from J, with 13 bases in between. The CDR3 length is 13 residues.

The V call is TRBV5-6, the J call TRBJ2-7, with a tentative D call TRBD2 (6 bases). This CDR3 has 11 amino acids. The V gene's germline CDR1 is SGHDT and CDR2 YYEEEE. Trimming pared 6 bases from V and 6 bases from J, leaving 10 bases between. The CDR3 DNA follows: TGTGCCAGCACGGAGGGATGCGAGCAGTACGTC. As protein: CASTEGCEQYV.

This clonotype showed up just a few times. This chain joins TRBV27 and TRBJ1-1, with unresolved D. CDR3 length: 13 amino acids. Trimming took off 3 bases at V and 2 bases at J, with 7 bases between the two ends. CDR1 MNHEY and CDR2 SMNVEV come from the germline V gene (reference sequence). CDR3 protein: CASSFYSNTEAFF. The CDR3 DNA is TGTGCCAGCAGTTTCTACAGTAACACTGAAGCTTTCTTT.

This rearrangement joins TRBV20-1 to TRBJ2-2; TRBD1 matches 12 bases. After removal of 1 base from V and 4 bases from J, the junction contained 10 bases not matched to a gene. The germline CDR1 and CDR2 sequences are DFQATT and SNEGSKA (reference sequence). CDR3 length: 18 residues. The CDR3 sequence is CSARVTGTGGSGTGELFF. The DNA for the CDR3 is TGCAGTGCTAGAGTCACCGGGACAGGGGGCTCTGGCACCGGGGAGCTGTTTTTT.

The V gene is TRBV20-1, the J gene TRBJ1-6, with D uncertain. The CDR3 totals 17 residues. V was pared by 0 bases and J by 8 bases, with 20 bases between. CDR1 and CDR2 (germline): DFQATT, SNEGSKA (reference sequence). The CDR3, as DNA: TGCAGTGCTAGAGATATGGGTGAGGAGTGGGCTTATTCACCCCTCCACTTT. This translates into CSARDMGEEWAYSPLHF.

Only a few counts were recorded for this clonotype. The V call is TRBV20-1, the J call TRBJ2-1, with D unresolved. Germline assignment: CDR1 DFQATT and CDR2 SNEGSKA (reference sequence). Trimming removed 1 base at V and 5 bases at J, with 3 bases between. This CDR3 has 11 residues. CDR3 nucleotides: TGCAGTGCTAGAGCGAACAATGAGCAGTTCTTC. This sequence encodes CSARANNEQFF.

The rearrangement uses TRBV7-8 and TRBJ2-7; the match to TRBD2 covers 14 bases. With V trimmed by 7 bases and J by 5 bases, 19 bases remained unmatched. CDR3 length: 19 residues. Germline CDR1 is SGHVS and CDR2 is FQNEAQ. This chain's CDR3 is CASTSSGGTSGRGVDEQYF. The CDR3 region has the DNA TGTGCCAGCACCTCCTCCGGGGGGACTAGCGGGAGAGGGGTTGACGAGCAGTACTTC.

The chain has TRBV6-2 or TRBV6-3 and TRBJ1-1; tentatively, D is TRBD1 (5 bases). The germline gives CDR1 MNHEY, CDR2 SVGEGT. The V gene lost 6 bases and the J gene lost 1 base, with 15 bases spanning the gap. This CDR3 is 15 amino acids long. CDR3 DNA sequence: TGTGCCAGCAGCCCGGGGGGAACAGGGAACACTGAAGCTTTCTTT. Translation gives CASSPGGTGNTEAFF.

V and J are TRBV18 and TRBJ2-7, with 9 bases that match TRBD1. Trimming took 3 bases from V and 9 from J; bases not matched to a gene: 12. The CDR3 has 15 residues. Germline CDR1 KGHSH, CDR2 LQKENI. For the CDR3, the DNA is TGTGCCAGCTCACCCCAGGGACAGGGAGGGCAAAGGCAGTACGTC. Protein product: CASSPQGQGGQRQYV.

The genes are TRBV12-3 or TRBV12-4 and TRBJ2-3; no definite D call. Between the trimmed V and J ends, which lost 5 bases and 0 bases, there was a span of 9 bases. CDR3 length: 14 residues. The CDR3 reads CASSARRSTDTQYF. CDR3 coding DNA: TGTGCCAGCAGTGCTCGTCGTAGCACAGATACGCAGTATTTT.

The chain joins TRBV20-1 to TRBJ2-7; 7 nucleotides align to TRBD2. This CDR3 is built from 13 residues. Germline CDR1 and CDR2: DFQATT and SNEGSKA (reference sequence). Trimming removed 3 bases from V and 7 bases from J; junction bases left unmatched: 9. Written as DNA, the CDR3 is TGCAGTGCTAGTTCGGGGGGATCGGATGAGCAGTACTTC. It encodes CSASSGGSDEQYF.

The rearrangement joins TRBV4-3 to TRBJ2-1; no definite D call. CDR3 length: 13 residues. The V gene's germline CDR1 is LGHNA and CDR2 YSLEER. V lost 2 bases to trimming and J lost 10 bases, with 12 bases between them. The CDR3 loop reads CASSQSSASEQFF. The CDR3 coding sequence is TGCGCCAGCAGCCAATCCTCAGCGTCGGAGCAGTTCTTC.

CDR3 sequence (DNA): TGTGCCTGGAGAGGTATCGGGGAGGCCTATGGCTACACCTTC. Protein product: CAWRGIGEAYGYTF. This chain uses TRBV30 with TRBJ1-2; D not certain. The germline CDR1 and CDR2 sequences are GTSNPN and SVGIG (reference sequence). The V gene lost 3 bases and the J gene lost 4 bases, with 15 bases spanning the gap. The CDR3 contains 14 residues.

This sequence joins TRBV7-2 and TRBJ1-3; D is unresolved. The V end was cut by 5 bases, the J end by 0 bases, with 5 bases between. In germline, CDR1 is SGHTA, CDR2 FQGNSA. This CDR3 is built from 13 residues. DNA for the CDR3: TGTGCCAGCAGCCATCCCTCTGGAAACACCATATATTTT. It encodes CASSHPSGNTIYF.

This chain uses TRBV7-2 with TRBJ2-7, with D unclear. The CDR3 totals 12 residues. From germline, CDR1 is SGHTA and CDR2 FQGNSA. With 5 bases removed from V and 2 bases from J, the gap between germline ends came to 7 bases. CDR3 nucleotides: TGTGCCAGCAGCCAAAACCCCTACGAGCAGTACTTC. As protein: CASSQNPYEQYF. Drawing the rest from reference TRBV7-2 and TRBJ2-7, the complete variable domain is GAGVSQSPSNKVTEKGKDVELRCDPISGHTALYWYRQSLGQGLEFLIYFQGNSAPDKSGLPSDRFSAERTGGSVSTLTIQRTQQEDSAVYLCASSQNPYEQYFGPGTRLTVT.

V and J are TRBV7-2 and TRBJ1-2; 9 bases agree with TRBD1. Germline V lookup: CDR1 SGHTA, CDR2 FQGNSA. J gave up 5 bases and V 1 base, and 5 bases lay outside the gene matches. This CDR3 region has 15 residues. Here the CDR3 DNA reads TGTGCCAGCAGCTTAGGCCATGGGACAGGGTATGGCTACACCTTC. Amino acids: CASSLGHGTGYGYTF.

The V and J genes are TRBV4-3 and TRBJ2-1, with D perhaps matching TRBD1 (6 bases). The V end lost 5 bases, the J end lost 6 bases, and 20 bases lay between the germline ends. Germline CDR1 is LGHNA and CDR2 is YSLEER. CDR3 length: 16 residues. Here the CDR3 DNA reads TGCGCCAGCAGCGTGGTTTTGGGGGCGACAAGCAATGAGCAGTTCTTC. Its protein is CASSVVLGATSNEQFF.

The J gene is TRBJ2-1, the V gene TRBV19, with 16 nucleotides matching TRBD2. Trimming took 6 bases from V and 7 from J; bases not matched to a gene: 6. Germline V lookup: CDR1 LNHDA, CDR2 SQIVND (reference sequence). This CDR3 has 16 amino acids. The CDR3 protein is CASRGTGLAGGNEQFF. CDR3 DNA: TGTGCCAGTAGGGGAACGGGACTAGCGGGAGGGAATGAGCAGTTCTTC.

CDR3: CASSQGTGIMNTEAFF. The CDR3 DNA reads TGTGCCAGCTCACAAGGGACAGGTATAATGAACACTGAAGCTTTCTTT. The rearrangement uses TRBV18 and TRBJ1-1, with TRBD1 identical over 8 bases. Germline-derived CDR1 and CDR2 are KGHSH and LQKENI. J was trimmed by 0 bases and V by 4 bases; bases with no gene match: 7. The CDR3 runs 16 residues.

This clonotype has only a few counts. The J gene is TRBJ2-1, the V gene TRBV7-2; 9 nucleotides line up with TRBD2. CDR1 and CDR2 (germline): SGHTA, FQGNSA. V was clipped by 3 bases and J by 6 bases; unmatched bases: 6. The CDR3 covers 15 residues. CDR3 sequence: CASSFSGRRGNEQFF. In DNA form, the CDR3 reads TGTGCCAGCAGCTTTAGCGGGAGAAGGGGCAATGAGCAGTTCTTC.